These 14 T cell receptor beta chains share one sample of origin, sequenced in a study of radiotherapy plus CTLA-4 blockade in lung cancer. Some clones are missing from TCRdb's copy, which holds only in-frame ones; the method was immunoSEQ multiplex PCR. In the table there are about 73,000 clones, around 87% of which are singletons. Sequencing was performed on peripheral blood, taken from a patient treated with radiotherapy plus ipilimumab. Receptor source: a human donor with non-small cell lung cancer that progressed on radiotherapy plus ipilimumab.

This clone was seen a single time. The chain recombines TRBV7-9 with TRBJ1-1, with D unresolved. This CDR3 contains 14 residues. Trimming took off 1 base at V and 1 base at J, with 7 bases between the two ends. Germline V CDR1 and CDR2: SEHNR, FQNEAQ (reference sequence). The CDR3 sequence: CASSLDSRNTEAFF. Here the CDR3 DNA reads TGTGCCAGCAGCTTAGACAGCAGGAACACTGAAGCTTTCTTT.

J is TRBJ2-1 and V is TRBV28; D is possibly TRBD2 (6 bases). CDR3 length: 17 residues. Germline lookup yields CDR1 MDHEN and CDR2 SYDVKM. Between the trimmed V and J ends, which lost 5 bases and 5 bases, there was a span of 22 bases. The chain's CDR3 is CASSPTGGVELNNEQFF. As DNA, the CDR3 is TGTGCCAGCAGTCCTACCGGGGGAGTTGAGCTAAACAATGAGCAGTTCTTC. Variable domain in full (rest from reference TRBV28 and TRBJ2-1): DVKVTQSSRYLVKRTGEKVFLECVQDMDHENMFWYRQDPGLGLRLIYFSYDVKMKEKGDIPEGYSVSREKKERFSLILESASTNQTSMYLCASSPTGGVELNNEQFFGPGTRLTVL.

The V gene is TRBV11-3, the J gene TRBJ2-7; TRBD1 aligns across 9 bases. This CDR3 is built from 14 residues. V trimming: 5 bases; J trimming: 5 bases; junction bases outside the gene matches: 7. Looked up from germline, CDR1 is SGHNT and CDR2 is YENEEA. This chain's CDR3 is CASSHGTGYHEQYF. Here the CDR3 DNA reads TGTGCCAGCAGCCACGGGACAGGGTACCACGAGCAGTACTTC.

The chain uses TRBV5-4 and TRBJ1-1; TRBD1 might be the D (5 bases). This CDR3 has 14 amino acids. V was pared by 4 bases and J by 8 bases, with 18 bases between. The germline V gene has CDR1 SGHNT and CDR2 YYREEE (reference sequence). This CDR3 reads CASSDSGRGGEAFF. CDR3 coding DNA: TGTGCCAGCAGCGACTCGGGACGCGGGGGGGAAGCTTTCTTT.

The chain couples TRBV7-2 to TRBJ2-5; D unresolved. Germline V gives CDR1 SGHTA, CDR2 FQGNSA. Trimming took off 5 bases at V and 2 bases at J, with 3 bases between the two ends. This CDR3 is 11 amino acids long. Here the CDR3 DNA reads TGTGCCAGCAGCGTACAAGAGACCCAGTACTTC. It is translated as CASSVQETQYF.

Only a few counts were recorded for this clone. This sequence joins TRBV27 and TRBJ2-1; TRBD1 aligns across 9 bases. The V gene's germline CDR1 is MNHEY and CDR2 SMNVEV (reference sequence). V lost 6 bases to trimming and J lost 9 bases; unmatched junction nucleotides: 15. The CDR3 is 16 amino acids. This chain's CDR3 is CASSNNPGQGKPEQFF. The CDR3 coding sequence is TGTGCCAGCAGCAATAACCCGGGACAGGGAAAACCTGAGCAGTTCTTC.

The V gene is TRBV6-1, the J gene TRBJ2-7; the match to TRBD2 covers 9 bases. Germline V gives CDR1 MNHNS, CDR2 SASEGT. This CDR3 has 15 amino acids. Trimming cost V 4 bases and J 7 bases; bases outside gene matches: 11. Here the CDR3 DNA reads TGTGCCAGCAGTGGGTCTTCTAGCGGGGCCCCGGAGCAGTACGTC. This sequence encodes CASSGSSSGAPEQYV.

The rearrangement uses TRBV19 and TRBJ1-1, with D hard to call. Per germline, CDR1 LNHDA and CDR2 SQIVND (reference sequence). Trimming shortened V by 3 bases and J by 3 bases, and 17 bases separated the two germline ends. The CDR3 sequence is 16 residues long. The CDR3 spells CASSILVRTSDTEAFF. Written as DNA, the CDR3 is TGTGCCAGTAGTATTTTGGTTCGAACATCAGACACTGAAGCTTTCTTT.

J is TRBJ1-5 and V is TRBV11-2; TRBD1 aligns across 8 bases. This CDR3 has 17 amino acids. V lost 1 base, J lost 0 bases, and 5 bases stayed unmatched. Germline V gene data show CDR1 as SGHAT and CDR2 as FQNNGV. This CDR3 is CASSLGTGPYSNQPQHF. The CDR3 DNA reads as TGTGCCAGCAGCTTAGGGACAGGGCCCTATAGCAATCAGCCCCAGCATTTT.

The chain carries TRBV30 and TRBJ2-7, with 11 nucleotides matching TRBD2. Germline V lookup: CDR1 GTSNPN, CDR2 SVGIG (reference sequence). CDR3 length equals 15 residues. The trim removed 2 bases at V and 7 bases at J, leaving 10 bases unmatched. The CDR3 loop is CAWSWVAGGPGEQYF. CDR3 nucleotides: TGTGCCTGGAGTTGGGTAGCGGGAGGGCCGGGAGAGCAGTACTTC.

This chain joins TRBV5-4 and TRBJ2-5, with 7 bases fitting TRBD2. Germline V gene sequence: CDR1 SGHNT, CDR2 YYREEE (reference sequence). The V and J ends lost 4 bases and 4 bases, in that order; junction bases with no gene match: 10. The CDR3 runs 15 residues. CDR3 DNA: TGTGCCAGCAGCGACACCGGACTAGTCGGAGAGACCCAGTACTTC. This encodes CASSDTGLVGETQYF.

The chain links TRBV2 to TRBJ1-2; tentative D call: TRBD1 (6 bases). CDR3 length: 15 amino acids. Trimming took 0 bases from V and 2 from J, leaving 10 bases between them. In germline, CDR1 is SNHLY, CDR2 FYNNEI. CDR3 region: CASSEALDSNYGYTF. CDR3 DNA sequence: TGTGCCAGCAGTGAAGCCCTGGACAGCAACTATGGCTACACCTTC.

The chain is built from TRBV5-1 and TRBJ1-2; TRBD1 matches at 7 bases. CDR3 length equals 15 residues. Per the germline V gene, CDR1 is SGHRS and CDR2 is YFSETQ. V dropped 0 bases and J dropped 6; count of bases not matched to a gene: 8. Here the CDR3 reads CASSLVNRGGDGYTF. The CDR3 nucleotides are TGCGCCAGCAGCTTGGTAAACAGGGGCGGCGATGGCTACACCTTC.

Remarks on this clone: Without the conserved terminal phenylalanine or tryptophan, this CDR3 likely stems from a read error. This chain links TRBV28 with TRBJ2-7, with a possible D match to TRBD1 (5 bases). This CDR3 spans 14 amino acids. Germline assignment: CDR1 MDHEN and CDR2 SYDVKM. V dropped 4 bases and J dropped 7 bases, with 17 bases sitting between them. CDR3 DNA: TGTGCCAGCAGTTATTCTCTAGGGGAAGGGGAGCAGTACGGC. Translating it yields CASSYSLGEGEQYG.